One sample yielded the 6 T cell receptor beta chains listed below, sequenced in a study of blood T cell repertoires in COVID-19. Profiling relied on immunoSEQ multiplex PCR, and the TCRdb table lists in-frame clones only, not all of them. In the table there are over 200,000 clones, roughly 90% of which are singletons. Sequencing was done on a sample of peripheral blood. These receptors originate from a human donor in a cohort sampled during active COVID-19.

The chain combines TRBV5-1 with TRBJ1-2; TRBD1 matches 7 bases. This CDR3 contains 14 residues. J was trimmed by 8 bases and V by 0 bases; bases with no gene match: 7. Germline V gives CDR1 SGHRS, CDR2 YFSETQ. The CDR3 sequence: CASSLGGTEEGYTF. In nucleotides, the CDR3 is TGCGCCAGCAGCTTGGGAGGGACAGAGGAAGGCTACACCTTC.

A remark on this clone: Additional DNA sequences in this sample encode the identical CDR3. The V gene is TRBV7-2, the J gene TRBJ2-7; weak D call: TRBD2 (5 bases). The CDR3 is made up of 14 amino acids. In germline, CDR1 is SGHTA, CDR2 FQGNSA. V was cut by 4 bases and J by 0 bases, with 10 bases left in between. Written as DNA, the CDR3 is TGTGCCAGCAGCTCGAGCGGTAGCTCCTACGAGCAGTACTTC. It specifies CASSSSGSSYEQYF.

V and J are TRBV11-2 and TRBJ2-7; maybe TRBD1 (5 bases). Trimming removed 4 bases at V and 7 bases at J, with 17 bases between. Germline V lookup: CDR1 SGHAT, CDR2 FQNNGV. This CDR3 has 14 residues. The CDR3 is CASSSDRDLGEQYF. CDR3 sequence (DNA): TGTGCCAGCAGCTCCGACAGAGATCTTGGGGAGCAGTACTTC.

This rearrangement joins TRBV21-1 to TRBJ1-5. TRBV21-1 has pseudogene status. The CDR3 sequence is 14 residues long. CDR3 sequence reads: CASSRTRSNQPQHF. CDR3 DNA sequence: TGTGCCAGCAGCCGAACTAGGAGCAATCAGCCCCAGCATTTT.

The table lists this clone with a few counts. The chain uses TRBV5-4 and TRBJ1-6; TRBD1 matches 9 bases. The CDR3 spans 16 residues. Trimming removed 2 bases from V and 9 bases from J; junction bases left unmatched: 9. Looked up from germline, CDR1 is SGHNT and CDR2 is YYREEE (reference sequence). CDR3 region: CASSFRGTGRLSPLHF. CDR3 sequence (DNA): TGTGCCAGCAGCTTTCGCGGGACAGGGAGGCTTTCACCCCTCCACTTT.

This chain links TRBV6-1 with TRBJ2-7, with 9 bases lining up with TRBD2. The CDR3 length is 17 residues. Losses at the gene ends were 0 bases for V and 2 bases for J; bases not matched to a gene: 8. CDR1 is MNHNS, CDR2 SASEGT, per germline. In nucleotides, the CDR3 is TGTGCCAGCAGTGAAGCCCTGGCGGGGGGGCGTGCCTACGAGCAGTACTTC. Amino acids: CASSEALAGGRAYEQYF.